This T cell receptor (beta chain) was sequenced during a study of radiotherapy plus CTLA-4 blockade in lung cancer (dated by TCRdb to the late 2010s). As for the study more broadly: Objective responses were observed in 15% to 20% of enrolled patients, and disease control was achieved in roughly 30%.

The paper as a whole reports these results and caveats: TCR clones derived from tumors expanded in peripheral blood after treatment with radiotherapy and ipilimumab. Early dynamic changes in blood T cell clones, together with increased serum interferon-beta after radiation, were reported as the strongest predictors of response.

The CDR3 starts with the cysteine, ends with the phenylalanine, and has 15 residues. Just the 45-base CDR3 DNA is kept, in frame starting at base 1. V sheds 3 bases and J sheds 5 bases, leaving 14 bases between their ends. Reading the germline V gene gives CDR1 SNHLY and CDR2 FYNNEI. Preparation of the library involved the immunoSEQ multiplex PCR assay. This immuneACCESS table, as held by TCRdb, lists in-frame sequences with V and J called but not all clones. Of the missing ones, under half trace to an unresolved V gene in checked studies; the others have no known cause. The sample includes fewer than 90,000 clones, with 75% to 90% observed a single time. Together, the top ten hold 0.82% of the sample. The study evaluated CTLA-4 blockade (ipilimumab) given together with focal radiation therapy in patients who had chemo-refractory metastatic non-small-cell lung cancer. As to this clone: The antigen this receptor binds is unknown. Base quality data are lacking; no much larger clone is found one base away.

The chain links TRBV2 with TRBJ2-1; the D match is possibly TRBD1 or TRBD2, with 5 bases aligned in each. This TCR was recovered from a human donor with non-small cell lung cancer who had stable disease on radiotherapy plus ipilimumab. This sample comprised peripheral blood, obtained from a patient treated with radiotherapy plus ipilimumab. The CDR3 protein: CASSDSPGPNNEQFF. At the DNA level, the sequence is TGTGCCAGCAGTGACTCTCCGGGACCCAACAATGAGCAGTTCTTC.